This TCR beta chain was sequenced for a study of blood T cell repertoires in COVID-19. Trimming removed 6 bases at V and 0 bases at J, with 11 bases between. The CDR3 length is 14 residues. Looked up from germline, CDR1 is SGHNT and CDR2 is YENEEA. Some clones are missing from TCRdb's copy, which holds only in-frame ones; the method was immunoSEQ multiplex PCR. The sample records some 170,000 clones, roughly 87% being singletons. Source material: peripheral blood. This chain joins TRBV11-3 and TRBJ1-1; D is perhaps TRBD1 (5 bases). This clonotype was obtained from a woman aged 45-59 years with acute or convalescent COVID-19. CDR3 in DNA: TGTGCCAGCAGTCCAATACAGGTGAACACTGAAGCTTTCTTT. This translates into CASSPIQVNTEAFF. The full variable domain, completed using reference TRBV11-3 and TRBJ1-1, is EAGVVQSPRYKIIEKKQPVAFWCNPISGHNTLYWYLQNLGQGPELLIRYENEEAVDDSQLPKDRFSAERLKGVDSTLKIQPAELGDSAVYLCASSPIQVNTEAFFGQGTRLTVV.